The 27 T cell receptor beta chains below come from one sample, sequenced in a study of Graves' ophthalmopathy and Graves' hyperthyroidism. Investigators amplified TCR beta CDR3 regions from RNA transcripts. RT-PCR was first run with HTBI primers, then multiplex PCR in a second round. TCRdb processed the multiplex PCR reads anew with MiXCR; each CDR3 protein has one entry. The data show about 500,000 distinct CDR3 sequences, 39% seen once. Material: peripheral blood or thyroid tissue (not recorded which). These receptors were collected from an adult man with Graves' hyperthyroidism.

The chain links TRBV10-3 to TRBJ2-7; 9 bases are shared with TRBD1. J lost 6 bases, V lost 1 base, and 1 base had no gene match. Germline V CDR1 and CDR2: ENHRY, SYGVKD. The CDR3 covers 13 residues. The CDR3 nucleotides are TGTGCCATCAGTGAGTGGGGACAGGGCGAGCAGTACTTC. Translation gives CAISEWGQGEQYF.

A few counts support this clonotype. The V call is TRBV4-1, the J call TRBJ2-7; 7 nucleotides match TRBD1. Germline CDR1 reads MGHRA; CDR2 reads YSYEKL. V dropped 4 bases and J dropped 1; count of bases not matched to a gene: 16. This CDR3 region has 18 residues. CDR3 residues: CASSRATTGARPSYEQYF. CDR3 nucleotides: TGCGCCAGCAGCCGCGCTACTACAGGGGCCCGACCATCCTACGAGCAGTACTTC.

The V call is TRBV24-1, the J call TRBJ2-7; TRBD2 agrees at 12 bases. The J call may be mistaken, given a closer DNA end match to TRBJ2-1. The germline gives CDR1 KGHDR, CDR2 SFDVKD. The CDR3 has 14 residues. The DNA for the CDR3 is TGTGCCACTGCGACTAGCGGGAGAGGAAATGAGCAGTTCTTC. Translation gives CATATSGRGNEQFF.

This clonotype was counted between two and nine times. This chain's CDR3 is CASRGRQGYGYTF. The CDR3 bases are TGTGCCAGCAGGGGAAGACAGGGGTATGGCTACACCTTC. This sequence joins TRBV27 and TRBJ1-2; 8 bases match TRBD1. Per the germline V gene, CDR1 is MNHEY and CDR2 is SMNVEV (reference sequence). CDR3 length: 13 residues. The V and J ends lost 6 bases and 5 bases, in that order; junction bases with no gene match: 5.

The chain's CDR3 is CASSSKPTAPYNEQFF. The CDR3 DNA is TGTGCCAGCAGCTCCAAGCCGACAGCTCCCTACAATGAGCAGTTCTTC. The chain is built from TRBV11-2 and TRBJ2-1, with a possible D match to TRBD1 (5 bases). Germline V gene data show CDR1 as SGHAT and CDR2 as FQNNGV. The CDR3 consists of 16 residues. Trimming shortened V by 4 bases and J by 2 bases, and 15 bases separated the two germline ends. The entire variable domain, with the rest obtained from reference TRBV11-2 and TRBJ2-1, is as follows: EAGVAQSPRYKIIEKRQSVAFWCNPISGHATLYWYQQILGQGPKLLIQFQNNGVVDDSQLPKDRFSAERLKGVDSTLKIQPAKLEDSAVYLCASSSKPTAPYNEQFFGPGTRLTVL.

This sequence joins TRBV20-1 and TRBJ1-5, with D possibly called TRBD1 or TRBD2 (6 bases each). The J call is uncertain, as TRBJ2-3 better fits the DNA end. This CDR3 region has 18 residues. The germline gives CDR1 DFQATT, CDR2 SNEGSKA (reference sequence). The CDR3: CSARDAPGVAAWGDTQYF. The CDR3 DNA reads TGCAGTGCTAGAGATGCCCCAGGGGTAGCGGCCTGGGGAGATACGCAGTATTTT.

This clonotype has ten or more counts. The chain links TRBV12-3 or TRBV12-4 to TRBJ2-5; the D call may be TRBD1 or TRBD2 (5 bases each). The V end was cut by 4 bases, the J end by 1 base, with 16 bases between. The CDR3 totals 16 residues. In DNA, the CDR3 is TGTGCCAGCAGTTCCCCGTGGGGGATTTCCCAAGAGACCCAGTACTTC. Its protein is CASSSPWGISQETQYF.

This clonotype is termed medium-sized. The V and J genes are TRBV7-8 and TRBJ2-7, with D possibly being TRBD1 (6 bases). This CDR3 contains 15 residues. The V and J ends lost 5 bases and 2 bases respectively, with 16 bases between them. From germline, CDR1 is SGHVS and CDR2 FQNEAQ. CDR3 sequence: CASSPFQGPTYEQYF. CDR3 DNA sequence: TGTGCCAGCAGCCCCTTCCAGGGGCCCACCTACGAGCAGTACTTC.

This clonotype was seen ten or more times. J is TRBJ1-5 and V is TRBV5-5; unclear D gene. V lost 4 bases to trimming and J lost 2 bases, with 10 bases between them. Germline CDR1 is SGHKS and CDR2 is YYEKEE (reference sequence). The CDR3 totals 14 residues. The CDR3 sequence is CASSPIGGNQPQHF. In DNA, the CDR3 is TGTGCCAGCAGCCCAATTGGGGGCAATCAGCCCCAGCATTTT.

This clonotype was counted many times. This chain joins TRBV24-1 and TRBJ1-6; TRBD1 might be the D (5 bases). Trimming took off 6 bases at V and 6 bases at J, with 8 bases between the two ends. CDR1 and CDR2 from the germline V gene are KGHDR and SFDVKD. There are 13 residues in the CDR3. The CDR3 protein is CATSRDGNSPLHF. CDR3 nucleotides: TGTGCCACCAGTCGGGACGGTAATTCACCCCTCCACTTT.

As to this clonotype: Germline is not matched at one junction end, which may reflect a read error. V gene TRBV15 combines with J gene TRBJ2-5; D gene unclear. CDR1 and CDR2 from the germline V gene are LNHNV and YYDKDF (reference sequence). The CDR3 is 13 residues long. The CDR3 reads CATSRDRGHVAFF. The CDR3 bases are TGTGCCACCAGCAGAGATCGTGGGCATGTAGCCTTCTTC.

The chain uses TRBV7-9 and TRBJ2-7; TRBD1 matches 8 bases. In germline, CDR1 is SEHNR, CDR2 FQNEAQ (reference sequence). The CDR3 is 14 amino acids. Trimming took 3 bases from V and 5 from J; bases not matched to a gene: 6. The CDR3, as DNA: TGTGCCAGCAGCTTCCGGGACAGGTTCAACGAGCAGTACTTC. Translated, it gives CASSFRDRFNEQYF.

A note on this clonotype: One junction end disagrees with the germline gene, perhaps due to a read error. V gene TRBV10-1 combines with J gene TRBJ1-5; a possible D gene is TRBD1 (5 bases). Per the germline V gene, CDR1 is WNHNN and CDR2 is SYGVQD (reference sequence). This CDR3 is built from 15 residues. The CDR3 nucleotides read TGTGCCAGCTCACCAGCGGCAGGGAGCAATCAGCCCCAGCATTTT. Translating it yields CASSPAAGSNQPQHF.

This clonotype was counted only a few times. The V and J genes are TRBV7-9 and TRBJ1-3; tentatively, D is TRBD1 (6 bases). This CDR3 contains 14 residues. Looked up from germline, CDR1 is SEHNR and CDR2 is FQNEAQ (reference sequence). Trimming left V 7 bases short and J 2 bases short, with 12 bases between. CDR3 nucleotide sequence: TGTGCCAGCACCACAGGGATTACTGGAAACACCATATATTTT. Protein: CASTTGITGNTIYF.

This rearrangement joins TRBV7-9 to TRBJ1-1; unclear D gene. Trimming left V 5 bases short and J 1 base short, with 14 bases between. The CDR3 is 15 residues long. Germline loops: CDR1 SEHNR, CDR2 FQNEAQ (reference sequence). Here the CDR3 reads CASSQVGGKNTEAFF. The CDR3 bases are TGTGCCAGCAGCCAAGTAGGTGGGAAGAACACTGAAGCTTTCTTT.

This clonotype was counted many times. The rearrangement uses TRBV5-8 and TRBJ2-5; D unresolved. V lost 3 bases, J lost 8 bases, and 8 bases lay in between. The CDR3 extends over 11 amino acids. CDR1 and CDR2 from the germline V gene are SGHTS and YDEGEE. In DNA form, the CDR3 reads TGTGCCAGCAGCTCCTCAAGTACCCAGTACTTC. Encoded protein: CASSSSSTQYF.

The chain uses TRBV14 and TRBJ2-7; TRBD1 matches 9 bases. The ends lost 4 bases at V and 0 bases at J; junction bases unmatched: 7. CDR1 is SGHDN, CDR2 FVKESK, per germline. This CDR3 has 16 amino acids. The CDR3 here is CASSPGQGIISYEQYF. The CDR3 DNA sequence: TGTGCCAGCAGCCCGGGACAGGGAATTATCTCCTACGAGCAGTACTTC.

This clonotype has a count of ten or more. The chain uses TRBV12-3 or TRBV12-4 and TRBJ1-1, with 10 positions matching TRBD1. The CDR3 runs 14 residues. Trimming took 5 bases from V and 10 from J; bases not matched to a gene: 10. The CDR3, as DNA: TGTGCCAGCAGTCCCCTCTCGGGGACAGGGGCAGCTTTCTTT. Its protein is CASSPLSGTGAAFF.

On this clonotype: This may stem from a read error, because a much larger clone lies one nucleotide away. The chain couples TRBV5-6 to TRBJ2-5; D is ambiguous. Trimming cost V 4 bases and J 2 bases, with 12 bases left between them. There are 14 residues in the CDR3. Germline V gene sequence: CDR1 SGHDT, CDR2 YYEEEE. The CDR3 sequence is CASSRASGQETQYF. CDR3 nucleotide sequence: TGTGCCAGCAGCCGAGCGAGTGGTCAAGAGACCCAGTACTTC.

The chain couples TRBV9 to TRBJ1-1; the match to TRBD1 covers 7 bases. The CDR3 runs to 15 residues. The germline gives CDR1 SGDLS, CDR2 YYNGEE. The V and J ends lost 0 bases and 1 base, in that order; junction bases with no gene match: 3. The CDR3: CASSVGEGANTEAFF. The CDR3 DNA sequence: TGTGCCAGCAGCGTAGGTGAGGGGGCGAACACTGAAGCTTTCTTT.

The table lists this clonotype with many counts. This sequence joins TRBV9 and TRBJ1-6, with 8 bases lining up with TRBD1. CDR3 length equals 15 residues. Losses at the gene ends were 0 bases for V and 12 bases for J; bases not matched to a gene: 8. Germline loops: CDR1 SGDLS, CDR2 YYNGEE. The CDR3 loop is CASSVDADRVLPLHF. For the CDR3, the DNA is TGTGCCAGCAGCGTAGACGCGGACAGGGTCTTACCCCTCCACTTT.

The gene calls are TRBV5-4 and TRBJ2-2; tentative D call: TRBD2 (5 bases). V shed 2 bases and J shed 3 bases, with 8 bases lying between them. CDR3 length equals 14 residues. Germline lookup yields CDR1 SGHNT and CDR2 YYREEE (reference sequence). The CDR3 loop reads CASSFAADTGELFF. Written as DNA, the CDR3 is TGTGCCAGCAGCTTCGCAGCGGACACCGGGGAGCTGTTTTTT.

This clonotype was seen at least ten times. CDR3 sequence reads: CSARRTGDGELFF. The DNA of the CDR3 is TGCAGTGCGAGGAGGACAGGGGACGGGGAGCTGTTTTTT. The chain employs TRBV20-1 and TRBJ2-2; 9 positions match TRBD1. V was clipped by 6 bases and J by 7 bases; unmatched bases: 6. The CDR3 extends over 13 amino acids. Looked up from germline, CDR1 is DFQATT and CDR2 is SNEGSKA (reference sequence).

This clonotype was counted many times. V is TRBV11-2 and J is TRBJ2-7; 9 bases fit TRBD1. CDR3 size: 16 residues. V was pared by 5 bases and J by 2 bases, with 10 bases of the junction left unmatched. Germline CDR1 is SGHAT and CDR2 is FQNNGV. The DNA of the CDR3 is TGTGCCAGCAGCCTGGTTAAGTACAGGGGGCCCTACGAGCAGTACTTC. Translated: CASSLVKYRGPYEQYF.

CDR3 DNA sequence: TGTGCCAGCAGCAGAACCCCCGGGACAGGGGGCTACACCATATATTTT. Translation: CASSRTPGTGGYTIYF. The J gene is TRBJ1-3, the V gene TRBV7-9; 12 bases are a match to TRBD1. Germline V gene sequence: CDR1 SEHNR, CDR2 FQNEAQ (reference sequence). The CDR3 consists of 16 residues. V dropped 5 bases and J dropped 8; count of bases not matched to a gene: 10.

This sequence joins TRBV15 and TRBJ2-5, with 8 bases that match TRBD2. The CDR3 spans 15 residues. Losses at the gene ends were 0 bases for V and 4 bases for J; bases not matched to a gene: 4. Per the germline V gene, CDR1 is LNHNV and CDR2 is YYDKDF (reference sequence). The chain's CDR3 is CATSRDRLAGETQYF. In DNA, the CDR3 is TGTGCCACCAGCAGAGATCGCCTAGCGGGAGAGACCCAGTACTTC.

This sequence joins TRBV24-1 and TRBJ1-1; 8 positions agree with TRBD1. V gave up 7 bases and J gave up 8 bases; unmatched junction bases: 11. From germline, CDR1 is KGHDR and CDR2 SFDVKD. The CDR3 is made up of 14 amino acids. The CDR3 loop reads CATRPPLGQAEAFF. CDR3 bases: TGTGCCACCAGACCCCCCCTGGGACAGGCGGAAGCTTTCTTT.